This TCR beta chain is from a study of T-cell memory formation after mild COVID-19. One entry per CDR3 protein results from TCRdb running MiXCR on the 5' RACE reads. Here the sample spans about 270,000 distinct CDR3 sequences, 16% being singletons. A few counts support this clonotype. The sequenced sample was PBMCs or a T cell subset sorted from them (not recorded which). The receptor's source is a man between 18 and 29 years old who had mild COVID-19 (a few samples of this study predate the infection). Cell type and time point are not known.

CDR3: CASSLTRWGGELFF. The CDR3 nucleotides read TGTGCCAGCAGCTTGACGCGTTGGGGCGGGGAGCTGTTTTTT. The chain carries TRBV7-2 and TRBJ2-2; no firm D call. The CDR3 runs to 14 residues. Germline CDR1 SGHTA, CDR2 FQGNSA. V gave up 3 bases and J gave up 7 bases, with 12 bases separating them.